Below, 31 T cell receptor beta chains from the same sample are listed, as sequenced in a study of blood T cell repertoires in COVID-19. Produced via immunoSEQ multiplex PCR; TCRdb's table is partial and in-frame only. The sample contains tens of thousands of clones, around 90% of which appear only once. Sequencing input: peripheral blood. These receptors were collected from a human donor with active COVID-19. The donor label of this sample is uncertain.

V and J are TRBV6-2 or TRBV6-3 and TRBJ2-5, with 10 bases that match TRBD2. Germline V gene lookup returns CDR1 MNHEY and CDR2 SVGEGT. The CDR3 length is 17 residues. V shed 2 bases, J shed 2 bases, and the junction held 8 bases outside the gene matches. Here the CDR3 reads CASSYAFSSGSQETQYF. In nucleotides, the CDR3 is TGTGCCAGCAGTTACGCCTTTTCTAGCGGGAGTCAAGAGACCCAGTACTTC.

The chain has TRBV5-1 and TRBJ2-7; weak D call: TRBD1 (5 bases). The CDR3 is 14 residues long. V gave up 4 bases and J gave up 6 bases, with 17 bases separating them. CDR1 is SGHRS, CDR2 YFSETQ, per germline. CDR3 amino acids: CASSLQGEGPEQYF. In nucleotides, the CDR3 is TGCGCCAGCAGCCTCCAGGGTGAAGGGCCCGAGCAGTACTTC.

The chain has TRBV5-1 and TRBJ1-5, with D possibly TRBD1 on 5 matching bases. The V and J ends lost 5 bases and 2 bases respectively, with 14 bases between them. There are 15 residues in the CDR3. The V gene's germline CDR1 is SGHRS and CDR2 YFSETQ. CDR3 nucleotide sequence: TGCGCCAGCAGGGACGTATCGGGGGGCAATCAGCCCCAGCATTTT. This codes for CASRDVSGGNQPQHF.

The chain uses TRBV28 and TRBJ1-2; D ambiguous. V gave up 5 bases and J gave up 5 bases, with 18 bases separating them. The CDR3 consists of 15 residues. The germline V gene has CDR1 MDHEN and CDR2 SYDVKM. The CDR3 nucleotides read TGTGCCAGCAGTACTCCTCCAGGAGGGAGGTATGGCTACACCTTC. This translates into CASSTPPGGRYGYTF.

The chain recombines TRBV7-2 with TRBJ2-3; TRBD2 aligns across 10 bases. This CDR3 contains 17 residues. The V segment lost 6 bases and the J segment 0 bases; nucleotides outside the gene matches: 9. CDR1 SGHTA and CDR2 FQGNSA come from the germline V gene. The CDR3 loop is CASRSPAGGPSTDTQYF. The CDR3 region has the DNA TGTGCCAGCAGGAGTCCAGCGGGAGGGCCTAGCACAGATACGCAGTATTTT.

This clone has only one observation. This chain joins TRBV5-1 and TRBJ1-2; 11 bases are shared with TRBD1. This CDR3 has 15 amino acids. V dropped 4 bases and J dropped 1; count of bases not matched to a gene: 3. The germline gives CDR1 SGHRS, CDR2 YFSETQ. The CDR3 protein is CASSRDRGSNYGYTF. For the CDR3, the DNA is TGCGCCAGCAGCCGGGACAGGGGGAGTAACTATGGCTACACCTTC.

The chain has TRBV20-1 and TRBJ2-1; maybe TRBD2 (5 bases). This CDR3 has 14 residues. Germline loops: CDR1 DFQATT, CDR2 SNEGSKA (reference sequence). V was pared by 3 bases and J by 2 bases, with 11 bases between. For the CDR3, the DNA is TGCAGTGCTAGTAGAGGGATTACCTACAATGAGCAGTTCTTC. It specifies CSASRGITYNEQFF.

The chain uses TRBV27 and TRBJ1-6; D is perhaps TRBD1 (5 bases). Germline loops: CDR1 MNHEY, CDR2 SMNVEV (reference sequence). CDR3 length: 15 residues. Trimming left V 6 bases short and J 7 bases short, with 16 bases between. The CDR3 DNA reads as TGTGCCAGCAGGTCCGGGGGGGTCTCCAATTCACCCCTCCACTTT. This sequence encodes CASRSGGVSNSPLHF.

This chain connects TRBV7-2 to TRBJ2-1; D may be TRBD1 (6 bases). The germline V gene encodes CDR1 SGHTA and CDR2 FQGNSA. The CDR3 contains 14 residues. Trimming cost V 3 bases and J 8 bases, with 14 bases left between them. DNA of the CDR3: TGTGCCAGCAGCTTTGGGAACAGGGTTGATGAGCAGTTCTTC. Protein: CASSFGNRVDEQFF.

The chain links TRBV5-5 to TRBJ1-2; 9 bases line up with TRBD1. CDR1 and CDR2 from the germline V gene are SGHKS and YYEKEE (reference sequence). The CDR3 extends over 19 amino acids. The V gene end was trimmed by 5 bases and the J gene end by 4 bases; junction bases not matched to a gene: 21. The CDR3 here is CASSPVGGQGVSTLYGYTF. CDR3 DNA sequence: TGTGCCAGCAGTCCCGTGGGGGGACAGGGAGTCTCCACGCTCTATGGCTACACCTTC.

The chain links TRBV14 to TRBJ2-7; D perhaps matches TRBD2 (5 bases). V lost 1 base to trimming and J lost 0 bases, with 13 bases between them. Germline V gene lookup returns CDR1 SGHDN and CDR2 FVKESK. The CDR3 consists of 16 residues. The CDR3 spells CASSQAGAVSSYEQYF. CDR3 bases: TGTGCCAGCAGCCAAGCAGGAGCGGTGAGCTCCTACGAGCAGTACTTC.

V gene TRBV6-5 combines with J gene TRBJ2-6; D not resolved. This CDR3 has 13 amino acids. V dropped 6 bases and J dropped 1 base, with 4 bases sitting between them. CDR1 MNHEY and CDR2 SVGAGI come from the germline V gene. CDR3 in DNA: TGTGCCAGCAGACGGTCTGGGGCCAACGTCCTGACTTTC. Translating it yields CASRRSGANVLTF.

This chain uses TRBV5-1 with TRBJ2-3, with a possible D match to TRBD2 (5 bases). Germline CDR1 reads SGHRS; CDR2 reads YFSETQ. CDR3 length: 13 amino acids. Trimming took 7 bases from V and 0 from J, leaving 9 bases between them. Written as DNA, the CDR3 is TGCGCCAGCGGGGAGCCAAGCACAGATACGCAGTATTTT. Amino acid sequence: CASGEPSTDTQYF.

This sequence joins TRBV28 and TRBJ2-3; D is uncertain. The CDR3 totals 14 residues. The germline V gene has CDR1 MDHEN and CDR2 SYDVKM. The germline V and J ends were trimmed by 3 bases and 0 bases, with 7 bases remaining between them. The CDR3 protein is CASSFGPSTDTQYF. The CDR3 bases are TGTGCCAGCAGTTTTGGGCCGAGCACAGATACGCAGTATTTT.

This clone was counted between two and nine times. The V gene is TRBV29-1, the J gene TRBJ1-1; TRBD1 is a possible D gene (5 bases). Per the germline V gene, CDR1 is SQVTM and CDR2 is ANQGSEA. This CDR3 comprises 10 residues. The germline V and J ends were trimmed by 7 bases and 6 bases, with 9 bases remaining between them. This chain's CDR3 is CSALQAEAFF. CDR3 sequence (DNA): TGCAGCGCGTTACAGGCTGAAGCTTTCTTT.

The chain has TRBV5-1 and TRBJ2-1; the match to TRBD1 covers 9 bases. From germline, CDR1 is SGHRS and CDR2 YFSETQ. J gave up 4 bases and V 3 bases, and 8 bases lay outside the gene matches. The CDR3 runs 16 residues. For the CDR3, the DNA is TGCGCCAGCAGCTCCTCGACAGGGGGACTATACAATGAGCAGTTCTTC. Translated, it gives CASSSSTGGLYNEQFF.

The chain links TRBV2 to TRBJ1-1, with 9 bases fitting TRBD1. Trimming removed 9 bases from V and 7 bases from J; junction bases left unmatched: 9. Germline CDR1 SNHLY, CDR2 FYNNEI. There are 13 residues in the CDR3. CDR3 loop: CASLGQGWVEAFF. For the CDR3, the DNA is TGTGCCAGTCTCGGACAGGGGTGGGTTGAAGCTTTCTTT. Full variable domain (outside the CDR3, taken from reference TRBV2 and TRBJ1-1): EPEVTQTPSHQVTQMGQEVILRCVPISNHLYFYWYRQILGQKVEFLVSFYNNEISEKSEIFDDQFSVERPDGSNFTLKIRSTKLEDSAMYFCASLGQGWVEAFFGQGTRLTVV.

The CDR3 DNA is TGCACCAGCAGCCAAGAATCGAAGGCAGGAATTTACGAGCAGTACTTC. This gives the protein CTSSQESKAGIYEQYF. This chain links TRBV1 with TRBJ2-7; the tabulated D call, TRBD1, remains unverified against the DNA. TRBV1 is reported as a pseudogene. The CDR3 runs to 16 residues.

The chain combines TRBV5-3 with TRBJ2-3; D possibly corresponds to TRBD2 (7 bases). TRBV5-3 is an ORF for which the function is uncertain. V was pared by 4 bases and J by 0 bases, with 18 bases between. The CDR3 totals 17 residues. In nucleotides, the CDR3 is TGTGCCAGAAGCCGGGGGCGACTAGCCAGAAGCACAGATACGCAGTATTTT. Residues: CARSRGRLARSTDTQYF.

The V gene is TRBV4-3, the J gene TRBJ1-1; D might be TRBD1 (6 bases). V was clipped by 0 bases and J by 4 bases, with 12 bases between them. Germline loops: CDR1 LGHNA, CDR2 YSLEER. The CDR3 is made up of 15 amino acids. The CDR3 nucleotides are TGCGCCAGCAGCCAAGATACAGGGAAAGGCACTGAAGCTTTCTTT. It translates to CASSQDTGKGTEAFF.

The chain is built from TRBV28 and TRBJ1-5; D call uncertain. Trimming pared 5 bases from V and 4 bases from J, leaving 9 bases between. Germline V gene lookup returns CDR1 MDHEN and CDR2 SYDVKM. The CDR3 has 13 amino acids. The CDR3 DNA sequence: TGTGCCAGCAGTGGCCCAATAAATCAGCCCCAGCATTTT. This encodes CASSGPINQPQHF.

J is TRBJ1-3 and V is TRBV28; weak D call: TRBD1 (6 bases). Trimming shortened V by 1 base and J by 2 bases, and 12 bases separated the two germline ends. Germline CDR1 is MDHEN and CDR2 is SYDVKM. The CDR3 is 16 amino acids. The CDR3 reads CASSLFRDTAGNTIYF. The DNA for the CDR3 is TGTGCCAGCAGTTTATTCCGGGACACCGCTGGAAACACCATATATTTT. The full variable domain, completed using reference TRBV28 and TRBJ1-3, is DVKVTQSSRYLVKRTGEKVFLECVQDMDHENMFWYRQDPGLGLRLIYFSYDVKMKEKGDIPEGYSVSREKKERFSLILESASTNQTSMYLCASSLFRDTAGNTIYFGEGSWLTVV.

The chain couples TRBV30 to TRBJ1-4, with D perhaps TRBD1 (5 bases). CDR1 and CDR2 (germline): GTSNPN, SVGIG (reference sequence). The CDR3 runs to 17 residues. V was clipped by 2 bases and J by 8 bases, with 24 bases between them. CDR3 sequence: CAWSSPTSGPRGEKLFF. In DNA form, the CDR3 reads TGTGCCTGGAGTTCTCCTACATCAGGTCCCCGGGGGGAAAAACTGTTTTTT.

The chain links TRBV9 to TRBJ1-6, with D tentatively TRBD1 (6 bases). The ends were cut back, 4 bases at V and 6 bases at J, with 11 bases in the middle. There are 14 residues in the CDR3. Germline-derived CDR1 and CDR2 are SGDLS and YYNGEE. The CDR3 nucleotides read TGTGCCAGCAGCCAAGGGACAATTAATTCACCCCTCCACTTT. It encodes CASSQGTINSPLHF.

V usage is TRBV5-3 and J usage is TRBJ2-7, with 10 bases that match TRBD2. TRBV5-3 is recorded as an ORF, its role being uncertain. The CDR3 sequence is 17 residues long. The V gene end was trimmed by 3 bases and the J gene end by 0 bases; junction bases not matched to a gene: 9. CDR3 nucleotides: TGTGCCAGAAGCTGGGCAGGACTAGCGGTAAGCTCCTACGAGCAGTACTTC. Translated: CARSWAGLAVSSYEQYF.

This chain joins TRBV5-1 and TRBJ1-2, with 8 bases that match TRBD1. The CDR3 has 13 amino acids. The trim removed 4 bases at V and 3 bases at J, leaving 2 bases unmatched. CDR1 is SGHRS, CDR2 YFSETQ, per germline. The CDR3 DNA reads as TGCGCCAGCAGCCCGGGACAGGACTATGGCTACACCTTC. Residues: CASSPGQDYGYTF. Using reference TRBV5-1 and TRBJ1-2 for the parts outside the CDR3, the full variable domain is KAGVTQTPRYLIKTRGQQVTLSCSPISGHRSVSWYQQTPGQGLQFLFEYFSETQRNKGNFPGRFSGRQFSNSRSEMNVSTLELGDSALYLCASSPGQDYGYTFGSGTRLTVV.

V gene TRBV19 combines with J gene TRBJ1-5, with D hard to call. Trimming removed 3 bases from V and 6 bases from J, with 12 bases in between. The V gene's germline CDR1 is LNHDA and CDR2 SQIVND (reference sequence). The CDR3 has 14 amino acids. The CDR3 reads CASSILEGTQPQHF. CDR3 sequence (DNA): TGTGCCAGTAGTATTTTGGAGGGTACTCAGCCCCAGCATTTT. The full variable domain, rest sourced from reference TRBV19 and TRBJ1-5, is DGGITQSPKYLFRKEGQNVTLSCEQNLNHDAMYWYRQDPGQGLRLIYYSQIVNDFQKGDIAEGYSVSREKKESFPLTVTSAQKNPTAFYLCASSILEGTQPQHFGDGTRLSIL.

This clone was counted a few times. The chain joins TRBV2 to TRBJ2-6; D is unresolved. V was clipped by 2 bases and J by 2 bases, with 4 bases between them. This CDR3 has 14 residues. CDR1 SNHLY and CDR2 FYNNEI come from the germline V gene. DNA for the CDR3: TGTGCCAGCAGTGAACGGGCTGGGGCCAACGTCCTGACTTTC. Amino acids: CASSERAGANVLTF.

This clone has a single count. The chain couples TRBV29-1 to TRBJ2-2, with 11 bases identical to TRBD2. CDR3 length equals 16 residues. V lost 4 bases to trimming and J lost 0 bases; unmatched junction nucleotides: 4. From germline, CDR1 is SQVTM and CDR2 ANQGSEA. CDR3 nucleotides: TGCAGCGTTGTGACTAGCGGGGTTACGAACACCGGGGAGCTGTTTTTT. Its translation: CSVVTSGVTNTGELFF.

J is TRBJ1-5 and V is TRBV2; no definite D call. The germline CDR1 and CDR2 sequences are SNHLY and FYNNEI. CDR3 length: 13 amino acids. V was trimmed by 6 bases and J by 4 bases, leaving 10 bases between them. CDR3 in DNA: TGTGCCAGCAGGGGGAGCGGGAATCAGCCCCAGCATTTT. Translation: CASRGSGNQPQHF. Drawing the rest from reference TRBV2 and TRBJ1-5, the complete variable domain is EPEVTQTPSHQVTQMGQEVILRCVPISNHLYFYWYRQILGQKVEFLVSFYNNEISEKSEIFDDQFSVERPDGSNFTLKIRSTKLEDSAMYFCASRGSGNQPQHFGDGTRLSIL.

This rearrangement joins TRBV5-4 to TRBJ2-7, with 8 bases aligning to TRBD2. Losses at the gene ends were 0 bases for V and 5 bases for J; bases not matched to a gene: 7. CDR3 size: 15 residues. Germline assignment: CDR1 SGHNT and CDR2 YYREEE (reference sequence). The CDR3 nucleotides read TGTGCCAGCAGCTTGGGTTCCGGGAGGGCAAACGAGCAGTACTTC. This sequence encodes CASSLGSGRANEQYF.